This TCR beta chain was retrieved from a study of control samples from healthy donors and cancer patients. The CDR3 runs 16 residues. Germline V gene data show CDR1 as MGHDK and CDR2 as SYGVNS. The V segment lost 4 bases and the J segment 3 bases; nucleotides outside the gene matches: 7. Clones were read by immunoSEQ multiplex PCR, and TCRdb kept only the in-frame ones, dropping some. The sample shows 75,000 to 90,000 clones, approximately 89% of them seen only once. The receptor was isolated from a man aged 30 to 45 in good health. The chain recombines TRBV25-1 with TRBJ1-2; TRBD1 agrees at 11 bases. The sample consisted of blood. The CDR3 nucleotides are TGTGCCAGCAGTGGACAGGACAGGGGGCCTCACTATGGCTACACCTTC. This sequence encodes CASSGQDRGPHYGYTF.